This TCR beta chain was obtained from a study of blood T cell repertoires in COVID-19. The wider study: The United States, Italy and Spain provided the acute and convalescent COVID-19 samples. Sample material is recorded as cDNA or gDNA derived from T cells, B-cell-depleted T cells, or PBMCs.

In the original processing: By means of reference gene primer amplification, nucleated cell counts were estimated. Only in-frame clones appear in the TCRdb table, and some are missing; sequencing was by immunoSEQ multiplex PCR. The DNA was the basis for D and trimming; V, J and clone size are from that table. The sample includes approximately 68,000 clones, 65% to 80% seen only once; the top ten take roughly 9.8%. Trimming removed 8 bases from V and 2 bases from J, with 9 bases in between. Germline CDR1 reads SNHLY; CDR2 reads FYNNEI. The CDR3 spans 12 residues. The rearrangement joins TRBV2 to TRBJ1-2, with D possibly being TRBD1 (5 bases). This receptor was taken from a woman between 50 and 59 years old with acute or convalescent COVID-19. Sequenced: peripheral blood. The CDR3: CASHDSNYGYTF. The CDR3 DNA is TGTGCCAGCCACGACAGCAACTATGGCTACACCTTC.